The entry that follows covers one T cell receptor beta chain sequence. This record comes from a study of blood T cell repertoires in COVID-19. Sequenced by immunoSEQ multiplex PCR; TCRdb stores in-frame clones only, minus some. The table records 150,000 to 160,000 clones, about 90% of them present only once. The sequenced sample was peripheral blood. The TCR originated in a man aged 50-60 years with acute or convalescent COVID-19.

The CDR3 here is CASSSGVGNEQFF. In DNA form, the CDR3 reads TGTGCCAGCAGCTCCGGGGTCGGGAATGAGCAGTTCTTC. V and J are TRBV7-3 and TRBJ2-1; D might be TRBD2 (5 bases). This CDR3 has 13 amino acids. V dropped 4 bases and J dropped 7 bases, with 11 bases sitting between them. Germline V gives CDR1 SGHTA, CDR2 FQGTGA.